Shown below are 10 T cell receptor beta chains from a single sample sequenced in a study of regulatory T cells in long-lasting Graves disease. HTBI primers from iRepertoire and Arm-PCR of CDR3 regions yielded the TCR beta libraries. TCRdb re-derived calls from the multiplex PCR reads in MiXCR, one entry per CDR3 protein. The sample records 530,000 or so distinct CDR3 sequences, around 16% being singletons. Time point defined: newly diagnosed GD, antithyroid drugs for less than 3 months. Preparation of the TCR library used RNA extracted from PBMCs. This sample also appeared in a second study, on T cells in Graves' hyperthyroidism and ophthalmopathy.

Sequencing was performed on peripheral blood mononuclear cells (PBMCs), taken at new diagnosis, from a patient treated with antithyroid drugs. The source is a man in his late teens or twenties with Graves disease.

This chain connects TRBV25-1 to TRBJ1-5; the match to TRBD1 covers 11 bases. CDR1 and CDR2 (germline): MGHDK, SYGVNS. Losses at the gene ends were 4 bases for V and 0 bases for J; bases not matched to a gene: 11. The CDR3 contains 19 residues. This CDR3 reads CASSGPGQGGTHSNQPQHF. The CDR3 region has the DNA TGTGCCAGCAGTGGACCGGGACAGGGGGGAACCCATAGCAATCAGCCCCAGCATTTT.

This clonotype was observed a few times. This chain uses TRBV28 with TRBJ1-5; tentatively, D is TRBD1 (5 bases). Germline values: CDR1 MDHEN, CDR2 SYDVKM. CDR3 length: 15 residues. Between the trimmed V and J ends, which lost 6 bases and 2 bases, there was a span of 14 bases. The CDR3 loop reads CASSQEGKGNQPQHF. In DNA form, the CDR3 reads TGTGCCAGCAGCCAGGAGGGGAAGGGCAATCAGCCCCAGCATTTT.

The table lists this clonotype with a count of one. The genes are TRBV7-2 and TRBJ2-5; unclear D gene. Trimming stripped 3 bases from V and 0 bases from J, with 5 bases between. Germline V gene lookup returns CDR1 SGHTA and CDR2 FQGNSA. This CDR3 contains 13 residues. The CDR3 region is CASSFPYQETQYF. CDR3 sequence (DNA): TGTGCCAGCAGCTTCCCGTACCAAGAGACCCAGTACTTC.

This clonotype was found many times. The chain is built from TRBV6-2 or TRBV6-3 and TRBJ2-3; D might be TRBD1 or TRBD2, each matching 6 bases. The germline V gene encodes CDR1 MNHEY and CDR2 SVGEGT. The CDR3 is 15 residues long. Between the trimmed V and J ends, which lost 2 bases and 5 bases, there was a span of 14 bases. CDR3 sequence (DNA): TGTGCCAGCAGTTACCTCCCGGGGGCGGTAGATACGCAGTATTTT. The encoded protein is CASSYLPGAVDTQYF.

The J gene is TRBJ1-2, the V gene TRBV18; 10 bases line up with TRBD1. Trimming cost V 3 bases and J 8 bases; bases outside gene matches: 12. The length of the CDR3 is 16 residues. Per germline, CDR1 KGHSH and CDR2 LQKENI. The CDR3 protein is CASSPYGTGADGGYTF. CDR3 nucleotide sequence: TGTGCCAGCTCACCGTACGGGACAGGGGCCGACGGCGGCTACACCTTC.

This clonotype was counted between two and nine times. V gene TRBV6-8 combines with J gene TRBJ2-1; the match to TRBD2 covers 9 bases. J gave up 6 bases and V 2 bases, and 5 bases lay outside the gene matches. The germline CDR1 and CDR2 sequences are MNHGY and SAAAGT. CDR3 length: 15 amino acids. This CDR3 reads CASSYQREVPNEQFF. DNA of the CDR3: TGTGCCAGCAGTTACCAGCGGGAGGTCCCCAATGAGCAGTTCTTC.

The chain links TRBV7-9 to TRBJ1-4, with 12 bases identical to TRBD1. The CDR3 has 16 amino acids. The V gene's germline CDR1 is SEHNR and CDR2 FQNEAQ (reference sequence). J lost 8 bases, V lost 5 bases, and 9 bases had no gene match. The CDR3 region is CASSAGTGGDREKLFF. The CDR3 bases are TGTGCCAGCAGCGCAGGGACAGGGGGCGATCGGGAAAAACTGTTTTTT.

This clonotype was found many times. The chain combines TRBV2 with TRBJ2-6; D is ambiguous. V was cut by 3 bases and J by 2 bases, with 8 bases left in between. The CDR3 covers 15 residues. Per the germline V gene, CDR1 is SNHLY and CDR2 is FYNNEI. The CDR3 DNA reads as TGTGCCAGCAGTGAGCGGCATCCTGGGGCCAACGTCCTGACTTTC. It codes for CASSERHPGANVLTF.

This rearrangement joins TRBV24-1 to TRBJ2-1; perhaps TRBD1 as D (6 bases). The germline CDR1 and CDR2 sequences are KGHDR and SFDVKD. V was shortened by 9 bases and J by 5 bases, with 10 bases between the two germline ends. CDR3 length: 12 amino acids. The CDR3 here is CATEGGNNEQFF. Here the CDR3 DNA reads TGTGCCACCGAAGGGGGAAACAATGAGCAGTTCTTC.

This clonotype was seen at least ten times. The CDR3 region has the DNA TGTGCCAGCATAACAGGGTACGGCACTGAAGCTTTCTTT. It encodes CASITGYGTEAFF. This chain uses TRBV12-3 or TRBV12-4 with TRBJ1-1; weak D call: TRBD1 (6 bases). Trimming stripped 7 bases from V and 4 bases from J, with 13 bases between. This CDR3 comprises 13 residues.